The entry below describes one T cell receptor (beta chain). In the original processing: Reference gene primer amplification gave nucleated cell count estimates. The protocol was immunoSEQ multiplex PCR, while the TCRdb copy is restricted to in-frame clones and leaves out a portion. V and J calls and clone size are copied from that table; D and trimming were computed from the DNA. The table includes tens of thousands of clones, around four fifths detected once. This CDR3 comprises 15 residues. CDR1 and CDR2 from the germline V gene are MNHEY and SVGAGI. After removal of 7 bases from V and 6 bases from J, the junction contained 14 bases not matched to a gene. This sample is drawn from a study of blood T cell repertoires in COVID-19. Study in general: Acute and convalescent COVID-19 specimens originated in the United States, Italy and Spain. T cells, B-cell-depleted T cells, or PBMCs supplied cDNA or gDNA.

The rearrangement uses TRBV6-5 and TRBJ2-7; 8 bases are a match to TRBD1. The sequence derives from a human donor in a cohort sampled during active COVID-19. What was sequenced was peripheral blood. The CDR3 region has the DNA TGTGCCAGCATAGTGGGACAGGCACCTCGGGGCGAGCAGTACTTC. This gives the protein CASIVGQAPRGEQYF.